The rows below give T cell receptor beta chains drawn from one sample of a study of cytomegalovirus exposure and HLA in healthy donors. Some clones are missing from TCRdb's copy, which holds only in-frame ones; the method was immunoSEQ multiplex PCR. This table lists about 70,000 clones. The sequencing sample was made of PBMCs. The receptors stem from a female donor in good health and CMV-seropositive. The conserved cysteine and the conserved F or W are not part of the CDR3 here. Each record gives: CDR3 protein, J gene, V gene.

CDR3 protein: AISAPGIGETQY
J gene: TRBJ2-5
V gene: TRBV10-3

CDR3 protein: ASSYGRGKTYEQY
J gene: TRBJ2-7
V gene: TRBV6-5

CDR3 protein: ASSAPRDWAGEQF
J gene: TRBJ2-1
V gene: TRBV25-1

CDR3 protein: ASSQETGGRTLNTGELF
J gene: TRBJ2-2
V gene: TRBV4-3

CDR3 protein: ASSFRGRNEQF
J gene: TRBJ2-1
V gene: TRBV28

CDR3 protein: AWNSGGTDTQY
J gene: TRBJ2-3
V gene: TRBV30

CDR3 protein: ASSQATGELF
J gene: TRBJ2-2
V gene: TRBV4-2

CDR3 protein: ASSLRAPGLAGEAEQF
J gene: TRBJ2-1
V gene: TRBV7-3

CDR3 protein: AWNPLAGYEQY
J gene: TRBJ2-7
V gene: TRBV30

CDR3 protein: ASSRTSGARDTQY
J gene: TRBJ2-3
V gene: TRBV7-7

CDR3 protein: ASSEDWDTDKQY
J gene: TRBJ2-3
V gene: TRBV25-1

CDR3 protein: GGERGGNEQF
J gene: TRBJ2-1
V gene: TRBV29-1

CDR3 protein: ASSPGTDQPQH
J gene: TRBJ1-5
V gene: TRBV18

CDR3 protein: ASSSLRSSGAYEQY
J gene: TRBJ2-7
V gene: TRBV7-9